This T cell receptor beta chain derives from a study of T cell repertoires in cytomegalovirus infection. Study-level information: Indicated by public TCR beta signatures were CMV infection and matching HLA type.

This clonotype occurred a few times. Trimming removed 2 bases from V and 3 bases from J; junction bases left unmatched: 4. The CDR3 length is 14 residues. Germline V gene sequence: CDR1 GTSNPN, CDR2 SVGIG (reference sequence). TCRdb re-derived calls from the reads in MiXCR, one entry per CDR3 protein. The table shows almost 550,000 distinct CDR3 sequences, with more than 15% occurring only once. The rearrangement links TRBV30 to TRBJ2-3, with 8 bases fitting TRBD2. Input material: CD8+ T cells from PBMCs. The clonotype was recovered from a human donor in good health (CMV status not recorded). Some clones in this sample may be carry-over from other donors' samples. CDR3 DNA sequence: TGTGCCTGGAGTTATAGCGGGACGACAGATACGCAGTATTTT. It codes for CAWSYSGTTDTQYF.